This TCR beta chain was identified during a study of blood T cell repertoires in COVID-19. The protocol was immunoSEQ multiplex PCR, while the TCRdb copy is restricted to in-frame clones and leaves out a portion. This sample carries about 180,000 clones, roughly 83% of them seen once, and the ten largest clones take 7% to 10%. CDR1 MNHEY and CDR2 SMNVEV come from the germline V gene (reference sequence). This CDR3 is built from 17 residues. Trimming cost V 6 bases and J 4 bases; bases outside gene matches: 9. Study members were between about 18 and 95 years old and lived in approximately 25 US regions. Participants' own reports of clinical history determined their cohort assignment.

The sequencing input was PBMCs or T cells enriched from blood (not recorded which). The sequence derives from a woman aged 30 to 39 who had recovered from COVID-19. The chain links TRBV27 to TRBJ2-1; TRBD2 matches at 13 bases. The CDR3 protein is CASRGLAGTMGYNEQFF. CDR3 bases: TGTGCCAGCAGGGGACTAGCGGGAACTATGGGATACAATGAGCAGTTCTTC.